The text below deals with one T cell receptor beta chain. Only one count was recorded for this clone. The antigen it binds to is not known. Qualities for individual bases were not recorded, and no much larger clone is one base off. Other DNA sequences in the sample encode the same CDR3. Including the terminal cysteine and phenylalanine, the CDR3 comprises 15 residues. Solely the CDR3 DNA is kept, with 45 bases framed from the first base. A distance of 7 bases separates the germline ends of V and J, which lose 0 bases and 0 bases respectively. CDR1 and CDR2 are drawn from the germline V gene: SGHRS, YFSETQ. Using the deep immunoSEQ assay, TCR CDR3 regions were amplified from genomic DNA by multiplex PCR. Extracted genomic DNA from each cell subset was spread evenly across all wells of several immunoSEQ 96-well plates, with each plate serving as a replicate. For sorted subsets, approximately 0.2 ug of genomic DNA, equivalent to 30,000 or so T cell genomes, went into each replicate PCR. The purified libraries were quantified using a Qubit 3.0 fluorometer, sized with a Bioanalyzer 2100, and then quantified again using the KAPA Library Quantification kit. Each immunoSEQ 96-well plate was sequenced on its own single-read 150-cycle Illumina NextSeq 550 flow cell. The published analysis was carried out like this. Because only junctional sequences without quality scores were contained in the immunoSEQ output, filtering matching that applied to full-length reads could not be performed. Sequences were annotated with PyIR, a Python wrapper for IgBLAST v1.9, using IMGT germline references to assign V/J genes and CDR3. Reads with weak V/J assignments (E-value above 1e-6), missing CDR3, stop codons, out-of-frame junctions, or ambiguous translated residues were removed. V3J clonotypes were defined by identical inferred V gene, J gene, and CDR3 amino acid sequence. Percentage overlap between repertoires was calculated by dividing the number of shared unique clonotypes by the size of the smaller repertoire. Three approaches were used to assess repertoire richness: RTK rarefaction, the Chao1 estimator, and Recon v2.1 estimates of unobserved clonotypes. For all TCRbeta clonotypes obtained by the gDNA method from a few donors, generation probabilities were computed with OLGA. TCRdb obtained this table from immuneACCESS and retained in-frame rearrangements with V and J assigned. These tables miss some clones; where compared with another copy, unresolved V genes account for less than half of the shortfall, and the remainder is unexplained. Clone size and V and J calls were adopted from that table, with D and trimming inferred from the DNA. This sample holds approximately 1,000,000 clones; approximately 75% were observed only once. The ten largest clonotypes hold 0.89% of the sample.

The sample belongs to a study of shared clonotypes between healthy human individuals (TCRdb year 2020). About the full investigation: A couple of women and a few men aged 18 to 49 years were included in the cohort. For each donor, three plates each were used for CD4 naive and CD4 memory, two plates were used for CD8 naive, and one plate was used for CD8 memory. Blood TCR repertoires of roughly 5 healthy adults were deeply sequenced to estimate repertoire size and the extent of clonotype sharing between individuals. To increase sequencing depth and limit assay-specific biases, different laboratories used diverse techniques to prepare libraries and sequence TCR repertoires. Between about 0.8 and 8.9 billion PBMCs per donor were obtained by leukapheresis.

Donors were healthy HIV-negative adults with no recently reported acute infections or vaccinations. Only Caucasian adults living in Nashville, Tennessee, USA were represented among the donors. Magnetic negative selection was used to enrich CD4+ T cells, after which naive cells were positively selected on CD45RA and the negative fraction became the memory subset. After blood collection by leukapheresis, PBMCs were isolated using Ficoll-Histopaque density gradient centrifugation and then cryopreserved in the vapor phase of liquid nitrogen. Analytical flow cytometry was used to check the purity and quantity of each magnetically sorted T cell population. Genomic DNA was isolated from each sorted fraction and quantified by UV absorbance on a Nanodrop 2000c. Summary of the overall study and its limitations: Sampling was limited to blood, and TCR repertoires in tissue likely differ from TCR repertoires in blood. Naive subsets generally had larger estimated clonotype richness than memory subsets did. Rarefaction of sorted-subset datasets indicated incomplete sequencing despite the large sequencing depth. Pairwise subsampling led to the expectation that sequencing depth would affect the degree of clonotype sharing among donors. When several donors were compared, the shared fraction of clonotypes was 5% to 6.5% for naive CD4, roughly 3.3% for naive CD8, 2.3% for memory CD4, and roughly 0.4% for memory CD8. Because the study included a small number of donors, the genetic and exposure-history diversity represented was limited. Clonotypes shared by all four sorted-subset donors showed higher generation probabilities than non-shared clonotypes.

The sequence was obtained from a man between 18 and 29 years old in good health. Some clones in this sample may be carry-over from other donors' samples. Sequencing used memory CD4+ T cells from PBMCs. What this sample's cell subset or site label stands for: CD45RA-negative fraction. The rearranged chain carries TRBV5-1 and TRBJ2-1, with the D gene not clear enough to name. The DNA reads as follows: TGCGCCAGCAGCTTGGAGGGTACCTCCTACAATGAGCAGTTCTTC. This sequence encodes CASSLEGTSYNEQFF.